The 10 T cell receptor beta chains below all came from one sample that was sequenced in a study of T cell responses to AZD1222 COVID-19 vaccine. Produced via immunoSEQ multiplex PCR; TCRdb's table is partial and in-frame only. The repertoire consists of 25,000 to 30,000 clones, with 92% occurring once and the leading ten covering around 8%. Sample: peripheral blood, taken 28 days after the second AZD1222 dose. These receptors originate from an adult who received the AZD1222 COVID-19 vaccine.

This sequence joins TRBV27 and TRBJ2-4; D gene unclear. The CDR3 runs to 16 residues. Germline V gene lookup returns CDR1 MNHEY and CDR2 SMNVEV (reference sequence). With 4 bases removed from V and 7 bases from J, the gap between germline ends came to 20 bases. Here the CDR3 DNA reads TGTGCCAGCAGTTCCCGCCCCGCCGGAGTTAAGAACATTCAGTACTTC. Translating gives CASSSRPAGVKNIQYF.

This sequence joins TRBV4-1 and TRBJ1-3; D is possibly TRBD1 (5 bases). V lost 0 bases and J lost 3, with 15 bases in between. CDR1 is MGHRA, CDR2 YSYEKL, per germline. The CDR3 consists of 17 residues. The CDR3 reads CASSQDNRGGNGNTIYF. The CDR3 nucleotides are TGCGCCAGCAGCCAAGATAACCGCGGGGGAAATGGAAACACCATATATTTT.

The genes are TRBV7-8 and TRBJ2-1, with D possibly TRBD2 on 5 matching bases. This CDR3 is 15 amino acids long. The V gene's germline CDR1 is SGHVS and CDR2 FQNEAQ. Trimming stripped 5 bases from V and 0 bases from J, with 11 bases between. This CDR3 is CASSTRGVSYNEQFF. The CDR3 bases are TGTGCCAGCAGCACCCGGGGAGTCTCCTACAATGAGCAGTTCTTC.

The rearrangement uses TRBV19 and TRBJ1-5; D remains ambiguous. The V gene lost 3 bases and the J gene lost 7 bases, with 13 bases spanning the gap. Germline V gene lookup returns CDR1 LNHDA and CDR2 SQIVND (reference sequence). The CDR3 is 14 residues long. CDR3 sequence: CASSIQEVSQPQHF. CDR3 DNA sequence: TGTGCCAGTAGTATTCAGGAAGTGAGCCAGCCCCAGCATTTT.

This sequence joins TRBV30 and TRBJ2-5; D may correspond to TRBD1 or TRBD2 (5 bases each). The germline V gene has CDR1 GTSNPN and CDR2 SVGIG (reference sequence). There are 14 residues in the CDR3. V gave up 1 base and J gave up 1 base, with 10 bases separating them. The CDR3 sequence: CAWSAGASQETQYF. The CDR3 DNA follows: TGTGCCTGGAGTGCCGGGGCCTCCCAAGAGACCCAGTACTTC.

The chain carries TRBV5-4 and TRBJ2-1; 9 bases are shared with TRBD1. The CDR3 is made up of 14 amino acids. V shed 4 bases and J 5 bases; nucleotides not matched to a gene: 4. Germline assignment: CDR1 SGHNT and CDR2 YYREEE (reference sequence). CDR3: CASSRQGDHNEQFF. The CDR3 DNA reads TGTGCCAGCAGCCGACAGGGGGATCACAATGAGCAGTTCTTC. Full variable domain (missing parts from reference TRBV5-4 and TRBJ2-1): ETGVTQSPTHLIKTRGQQVTLRCSSQSGHNTVSWYQQALGQGPQFIFQYYREEENGRGNFPPRFSGLQFPNYSSELNVNALELDDSALYLCASSRQGDHNEQFFGPGTRLTVL.

This chain links TRBV5-1 with TRBJ2-2, with D maybe TRBD2 (6 bases). Germline V gene sequence: CDR1 SGHRS, CDR2 YFSETQ. V was pared by 4 bases and J by 1 base, with 8 bases between. The CDR3 loop spans 14 amino acids. CDR3 protein: CASSPGENTGELFF. CDR3 bases: TGCGCCAGCAGCCCGGGAGAGAACACCGGGGAGCTGTTTTTT.

V gene TRBV5-1 combines with J gene TRBJ2-7; TRBD2 aligns across 9 bases. The CDR3 covers 15 residues. The junction had 7 bases not matched to a gene; V was cut back by 0 bases and J by 6 bases. Per the germline V gene, CDR1 is SGHRS and CDR2 is YFSETQ. Written as DNA, the CDR3 is TGCGCCAGCAGCTTGGGTAGCGGGAGCGTCAGCGAGCAGTACTTC. Translation: CASSLGSGSVSEQYF.

The CDR3 region is CASSLGPGQGTRGNQPQHF. The CDR3 nucleotides are TGCGCCAGCAGCCTAGGCCCGGGACAGGGGACGAGGGGAAATCAGCCCCAGCATTTT. The V gene is TRBV4-1, the J gene TRBJ1-5, with TRBD1 matching 10 bases. Germline CDR1 is MGHRA and CDR2 is YSYEKL. This CDR3 is built from 19 residues. J was trimmed by 4 bases and V by 4 bases; bases with no gene match: 16.

DNA for the CDR3: TGTGCCAGCAGCCCCGGGCACACACAAGAGACCCAGTACTTC. This codes for CASSPGHTQETQYF. This sequence joins TRBV9 and TRBJ2-5, with no clear D. The CDR3 is made up of 14 amino acids. Trimming shortened V by 4 bases and J by 2 bases, and 12 bases separated the two germline ends. Germline lookup yields CDR1 SGDLS and CDR2 YYNGEE.